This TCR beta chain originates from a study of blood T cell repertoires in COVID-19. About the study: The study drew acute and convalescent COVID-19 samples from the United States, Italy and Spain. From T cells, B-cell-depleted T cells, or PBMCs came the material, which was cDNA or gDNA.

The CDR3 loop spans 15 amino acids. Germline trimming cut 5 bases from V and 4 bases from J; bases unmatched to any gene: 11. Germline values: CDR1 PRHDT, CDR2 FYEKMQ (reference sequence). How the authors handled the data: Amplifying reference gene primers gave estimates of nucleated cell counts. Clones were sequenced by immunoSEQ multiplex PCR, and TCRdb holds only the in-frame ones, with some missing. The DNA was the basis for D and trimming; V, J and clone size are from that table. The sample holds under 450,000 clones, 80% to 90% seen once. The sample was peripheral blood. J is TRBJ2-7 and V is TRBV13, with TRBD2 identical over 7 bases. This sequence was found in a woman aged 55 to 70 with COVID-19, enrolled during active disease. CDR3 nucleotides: TGTGCCAGCAGCCATCTGAGCGGGGTGCTGTACGAGCAGTACTTC. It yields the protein CASSHLSGVLYEQYF.